This T cell receptor (beta chain) was retrieved from a study of siplizumab effects on memory and regulatory T cells. Overall study findings and caveats: On average, under 75% of mappable alloreactive CD4+ clones were Treg-derived under siplizumab, against about 30% in controls. Naive T cells looked more diverse than memory cells and looked like major alloresponse contributors. Sequences that were alloreactive and traceable to unstimulated CD4+ memory cells were significantly reduced by siplizumab.

Profiling relied on immunoSEQ multiplex PCR, and the TCRdb table lists in-frame clones only, not all of them. There are some 97,000 clones in the sample; about 91% occur only once, and 0.14% to 0.15% lies in the top ten. This clone was seen only a few times. Its target is not known. The specimen sequenced was CD4+ T cells sorted from blood. The receptor was derived from a human donor in good health.

The CDR3 DNA reads as TGTGCCAGCAGTCGCTGGGGTTCTCGGGGGGAGCAGTACTTC. Translating it yields CASSRWGSRGEQYF. The chain uses TRBV6-5 and TRBJ2-7, with D possibly matching TRBD2 (6 bases). The germline V and J ends were trimmed by 5 bases and 7 bases, with 18 bases remaining between them. The CDR3 has 14 residues. Per germline, CDR1 MNHEY and CDR2 SVGAGI.